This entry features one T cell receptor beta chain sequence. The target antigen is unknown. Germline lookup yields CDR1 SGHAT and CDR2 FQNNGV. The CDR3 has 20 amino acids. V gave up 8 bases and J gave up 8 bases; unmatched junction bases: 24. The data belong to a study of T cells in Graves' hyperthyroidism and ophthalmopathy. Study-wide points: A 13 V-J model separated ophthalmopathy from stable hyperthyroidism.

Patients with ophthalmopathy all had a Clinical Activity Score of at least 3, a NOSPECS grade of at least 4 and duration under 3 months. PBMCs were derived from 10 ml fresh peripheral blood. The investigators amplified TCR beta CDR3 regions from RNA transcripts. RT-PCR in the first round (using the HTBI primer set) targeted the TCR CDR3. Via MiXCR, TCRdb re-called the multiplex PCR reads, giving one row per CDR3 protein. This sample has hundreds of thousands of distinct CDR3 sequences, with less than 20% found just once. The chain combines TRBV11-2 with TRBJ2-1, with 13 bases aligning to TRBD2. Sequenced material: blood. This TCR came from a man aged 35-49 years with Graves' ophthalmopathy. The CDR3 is CASGYPPTGTSGTGLDEQFF. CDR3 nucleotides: TGTGCCAGCGGATACCCCCCTACCGGGACTAGCGGGACAGGGCTGGATGAGCAGTTCTTC. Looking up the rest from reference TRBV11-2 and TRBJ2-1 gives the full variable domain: EAGVAQSPRYKIIEKRQSVAFWCNPISGHATLYWYQQILGQGPKLLIQFQNNGVVDDSQLPKDRFSAERLKGVDSTLKIQPAKLEDSAVYLCASGYPPTGTSGTGLDEQFFGPGTRLTVL.